Listed below are T cell receptor beta chains from one sample, sequenced in a study of blood T cell repertoires in COVID-19. TCRdb's table, derived via immunoSEQ multiplex PCR, lists solely in-frame clones and lacks some. Among 250,000 to 350,000 clones listed, 86% were seen once. Sequencing used peripheral blood. The receptors come from a woman in her thirties with active or convalescent COVID-19. CDR3s include the opening cysteine and the closing phenylalanine or tryptophan. D genes are given only for firm matches. Expanded clones get a size class; other rows say once, few or many, or leave the size out.

. TRBJ2-5 TRBV27 TRBD2 20 CASSDPLAVSVFVGAETQYF TGTGCCAGCAGTGATCCACTAGCGGTGAGTGTATTTGTAGGGGCAGAGACCCAGTACTTC
. TRBJ2-1 TRBV29-1 . 13 CSVGKQTYNEQFF TGCAGCGTTGGGAAACAGACCTACAATGAGCAGTTCTTC
. TRBJ1-5 TRBV19 TRBD1 19 CASSIDLRGGQGTDQPQHF TGTGCCAGTAGTATAGATCTTCGGGGCGGACAGGGTACCGATCAGCCCCAGCATTTT
. TRBJ2-1 TRBV19 . 17 CASSIRVVAGRGNEQFF TGTGCCAGTAGTATAAGGGTAGTGGCAGGTCGGGGGAATGAGCAGTTCTTC
. TRBJ1-1 TRBV28 TRBD1 13 CASSPTGHTEAFF TGTGCCAGCAGTCCGACAGGGCATACTGAAGCTTTCTTT
. TRBJ2-3 TRBV27 TRBD1 16 CASSAAGDRITDTQYF TGTGCCAGCAGTGCTGCTGGGGACAGGATAACAGATACGCAGTATTTT
. TRBJ2-5 TRBV6-5 TRBD2 13 CASSPREGETQYF TGTGCCAGCAGTCCTCGGGAGGGGGAGACCCAGTACTTC
. TRBJ1-5 TRBV6-2/TRBV6-3 TRBD1 16 CASSSQTGQANQPQHF TGTGCCAGCAGTTCTCAGACAGGGCAGGCCAATCAGCCCCAGCATTTT
. TRBJ2-3 TRBV5-1 . 15 CASSSNRAPTDTQYF TGCGCCAGCAGCTCCAACAGGGCTCCCACAGATACGCAGTATTTT
. TRBJ1-2 TRBV7-2 TRBD1 14 CASSQDRGNYGYTF TGTGCCAGCAGCCAGGACAGGGGTAACTATGGCTACACCTTC
. TRBJ2-1 TRBV5-1 . 15 CASSLEGASYNEQFF TGCGCCAGCAGCTTGGAAGGGGCGTCCTACAATGAGCAGTTCTTC
. TRBJ1-1 TRBV19 . 15 CASSPRPGRDTEAFF TGTGCCAGTAGTCCCCGTCCGGGGAGGGACACTGAAGCTTTCTTT
. TRBJ1-2 TRBV15 . 17 CATSRGIQQGPARGYTF TGTGCCACCAGCAGAGGGATACAGCAGGGTCCCGCCCGTGGCTACACCTTC
once TRBJ2-7 TRBV5-6 . 14 CASSRSLSSYEQYF TGTGCCAGCAGCCGCTCATTGAGCTCCTACGAGCAGTACTTC